This T cell receptor (beta chain) was captured in a study of blood T cells in healthy people across ages. General observations from the study: Naive and antigen-experienced cells could not be conclusively compared, given unsorted PBMCs.

Concerning this clonotype itself: The antigen is not known.

This CDR3 region has 17 residues. Germline CDR1 and CDR2: LNHNV and YYDKDF (reference sequence). V was clipped by 1 base and J by 0 bases; unmatched bases: 4. Primed by a sample-barcoded 5' primer and a J-beta primer mix, a second PCR proceeded for 7 to 11 cycles. A template-switch adaptor that had 12 random nucleotides put a tag on each cDNA molecule. TCRdb redid the calling of the 5' RACE reads with MiXCR, one entry per CDR3 protein. The table includes 600,000 or so distinct CDR3 sequences, around half detected once. The V call is TRBV15, the J call TRBJ2-1; 9 bases are shared with TRBD2. The source of this sequence is a man aged 80 or over in good health. Sequenced material: blood. The DNA for the CDR3 is TGTGCCACCAGCAGAGGGGGACTAGCCGACTCCTACAATGAGCAGTTCTTC. Residues: CATSRGGLADSYNEQFF.